The 9 T cell receptor beta chains below were found in one sample sequenced in a study of T cells in Graves' hyperthyroidism and ophthalmopathy. There were TCR beta CDR3 regions amplified from RNA transcripts. First-round RT-PCR of the TCR CDR3 relied on the HTBI primer set. MiXCR, applied by TCRdb to the multiplex PCR reads, yields one record per CDR3 protein. The data show roughly 510,000 distinct CDR3 sequences, about 45% seen once. Sequencing was performed on peripheral blood or thyroid tissue (not recorded which). These receptors all stem from an adult woman with Graves' disease, either hyperthyroidism or ophthalmopathy (not recorded which).

The chain has TRBV19 and TRBJ2-5, with 8 bases matching TRBD1. Germline assignment: CDR1 LNHDA and CDR2 SQIVND (reference sequence). This CDR3 is built from 14 residues. V shed 6 bases and J 2 bases; nucleotides not matched to a gene: 5. CDR3 amino acids: CASSITGGQETQYF. CDR3 DNA sequence: TGTGCCAGTAGCATAACAGGGGGGCAAGAGACCCAGTACTTC.

This chain links TRBV20-1 with TRBJ1-2; TRBD1 matches 9 bases. CDR3 size: 13 residues. CDR1 DFQATT and CDR2 SNEGSKA come from the germline V gene (reference sequence). Unmatched junction bases numbered 8, after V lost 5 bases and J lost 7 bases. CDR3 bases: TGCAGTGCTCCACAGGGGGCGTGGGGTGGCTACACCTTC. Protein: CSAPQGAWGGYTF.

This clonotype showed up many times. This chain uses TRBV3-1 with TRBJ1-1; no reliable D call. The V gene lost 0 bases and the J gene lost 2 bases, with 7 bases spanning the gap. Germline V lookup: CDR1 LGHDT, CDR2 YNNKEL (reference sequence). There are 14 residues in the CDR3. This CDR3 reads CASSQEGSNTEAFF. CDR3 in DNA: TGTGCCAGCAGCCAAGAAGGGAGTAACACTGAAGCTTTCTTT.

The rearrangement uses TRBV9 and TRBJ1-3; D unresolved. From germline, CDR1 is SGDLS and CDR2 YYNGEE. Trimming shortened V by 0 bases and J by 8 bases, and 12 bases separated the two germline ends. The CDR3 length is 14 residues. The CDR3, as DNA: TGTGCCAGCAGCGTAGTAGCAGTTACGGACACCATATATTTT. Protein sequence: CASSVVAVTDTIYF.

This chain connects TRBV29-1 to TRBJ2-7; tentative D call: TRBD1 (6 bases). This CDR3 is 14 amino acids long. The germline V gene encodes CDR1 SQVTM and CDR2 ANQGSEA. Trimming took off 2 bases at V and 4 bases at J, with 15 bases between the two ends. The CDR3 nucleotides are TGCAGCGTTGAATTAGGGGGAACAGTGTACGAGCAGTACTTC. Residues: CSVELGGTVYEQYF.

This clonotype was counted ten times or more. The rearrangement links TRBV2 to TRBJ1-1, with D unresolved. Trimming took 6 bases from V and 3 from J, leaving 8 bases between them. The CDR3 has 12 amino acids. CDR1 and CDR2 from the germline V gene are SNHLY and FYNNEI. The CDR3 loop is CASRADDTEAFF. The DNA of the CDR3 is TGTGCCAGCAGAGCCGACGACACTGAAGCTTTCTTT.

The rearrangement joins TRBV7-2 to TRBJ1-2; TRBD1 agrees at 8 bases. Looked up from germline, CDR1 is SGHTA and CDR2 is FQGNSA. V shed 3 bases, J shed 4 bases, and the junction held 10 bases outside the gene matches. There are 16 residues in the CDR3. Here the CDR3 reads CASSFLTAGGLYGYTF. CDR3 nucleotides: TGTGCCAGCAGCTTCCTTACGGCAGGGGGCCTCTATGGCTACACCTTC.

The genes are TRBV20-1 and TRBJ2-5; D is undetermined. The CDR3 runs 11 residues. Germline V CDR1 and CDR2: DFQATT, SNEGSKA (reference sequence). Between the trimmed V and J ends, which lost 5 bases and 4 bases, there was a span of 8 bases. For the CDR3, the DNA is TGCAGTGCTCAAGACATAGAGACCCAGTACTTC. Translated, it gives CSAQDIETQYF.

The CDR3 is CASSLGGQLNTEAFF. In DNA form, the CDR3 reads TGTGCCAGCAGTTTAGGGGGACAGCTGAACACTGAAGCTTTCTTT. The rearrangement links TRBV28 to TRBJ1-1; 7 nucleotides match TRBD1. The ends lost 2 bases at V and 0 bases at J; junction bases unmatched: 3. The CDR3 loop spans 15 amino acids. CDR1 MDHEN and CDR2 SYDVKM come from the germline V gene.